This T cell receptor beta chain was observed in a study of shared clonotypes between healthy human individuals. Study processing details: Filtering differed for immunoSEQ, which gave only junction sequences without quality scores. This table comes from immunoSEQ multiplex PCR, and its TCRdb copy is limited to in-frame clones, with some not included. That table furnishes V, J and clone size, whereas the DNA furnished D and trimming. Of roughly 2.4 million clones listed, approximately 96% are singletons. Points on this clone: Other DNA sequences in this sample translate to the same CDR3.

The source material was naive CD4+ T cells sorted from blood. Subset described: CD45RA+ positively selected. This sequence was found in a man aged 18 to 30 in good health.

DNA for the CDR3: TGTGCCTGGAGTGTACTAGCGGGAGGCACAGATACGCAGTATTTT. Amino acids: CAWSVLAGGTDTQYF. The chain recombines TRBV30 with TRBJ2-3; 11 nucleotides align to TRBD2. V lost 0 bases and J lost 1; bases outside the gene matches: 0. Germline assignment: CDR1 GTSNPN and CDR2 SVGIG (reference sequence). CDR3 size: 15 residues.